These 21 T cell receptor beta chains were sequenced from one sample in a study of cytomegalovirus exposure and HLA in healthy donors. The PCR made use of 60 Vbeta and 13 Jbeta primers. TCRdb keeps only in-frame clones here, not all; method: immunoSEQ multiplex PCR. The data hold around 130,000 clones, with over 65% observed a single time. Sequencing used PBMCs. The receptors shown here come from a woman in her forties in good health and CMV-seropositive.

This clone came up once. The V call is TRBV10-3, the J call TRBJ2-7, with 11 bases lining up with TRBD1. The CDR3 covers 14 residues. CDR1 and CDR2 (germline): ENHRY, SYGVKD. V lost 6 bases to trimming and J lost 2 bases; unmatched junction nucleotides: 3. This CDR3 reads CAIRPGQGAYEQYF. The CDR3 DNA sequence: TGTGCCATCAGGCCGGGACAGGGGGCCTACGAGCAGTACTTC.

This clone ranks as medium-sized. The J gene is TRBJ2-5, the V gene TRBV6-5, with a possible D match to TRBD2 (6 bases). The CDR3 length is 14 residues. Per germline, CDR1 MNHEY and CDR2 SVGAGI. Trimming shortened V by 2 bases and J by 4 bases, and 11 bases separated the two germline ends. The CDR3 reads CASSYGGVLETQYF. In DNA, the CDR3 is TGTGCCAGCAGTTACGGCGGGGTGTTAGAGACCCAGTACTTC.

On this clone: This sample also contains other DNA sequences that code for the same CDR3. The chain employs TRBV5-1 and TRBJ2-5; perhaps TRBD1 as D (5 bases). This CDR3 region has 13 residues. Trimming took off 3 bases at V and 2 bases at J, with 8 bases between the two ends. Germline CDR1 and CDR2: SGHRS and YFSETQ. The CDR3 here is CASSSTGQETQYF. DNA of the CDR3: TGCGCCAGCAGCTCAACAGGTCAAGAGACCCAGTACTTC.

The sample holds one count of this clone. The chain combines TRBV29-1 with TRBJ2-7; TRBD1 agrees at 9 bases. V was pared by 8 bases and J by 4 bases, with 6 bases of the junction left unmatched. The germline V gene encodes CDR1 SQVTM and CDR2 ANQGSEA. This CDR3 contains 12 residues. The CDR3 here is CSTRQGGYEQYF. CDR3 DNA sequence: TGCAGCACTCGACAGGGGGGGTACGAGCAGTACTTC.

This clone was counted only a few times. The chain carries TRBV7-9 and TRBJ2-6, with 9 nucleotides matching TRBD1. The CDR3 covers 17 residues. J lost 0 bases, V lost 4 bases, and 4 bases had no gene match. Germline loops: CDR1 SEHNR, CDR2 FQNEAQ (reference sequence). The chain's CDR3 is CASSSGTGTSGANVLTF. For the CDR3, the DNA is TGTGCCAGCAGCTCCGGGACAGGGACCTCTGGGGCCAACGTCCTGACTTTC.

With respect to this clone: Within the sample, other DNA sequences also encode this same CDR3. The V call is TRBV5-1, the J call TRBJ2-1, with TRBD2 matching 8 bases. Germline V gives CDR1 SGHRS, CDR2 YFSETQ. The CDR3 covers 15 residues. The V and J ends lost 0 bases and 7 bases, in that order; junction bases with no gene match: 6. This chain's CDR3 is CASSLVPGGHNEQFF. The CDR3 DNA reads TGCGCCAGCAGCTTGGTACCGGGGGGGCATAATGAGCAGTTCTTC.

V and J are TRBV27 and TRBJ2-1; 12 bases are shared with TRBD2. Germline trimming cut 5 bases from V and 8 bases from J; bases unmatched to any gene: 10. Germline CDR1 MNHEY, CDR2 SMNVEV (reference sequence). CDR3 length equals 16 residues. CDR3 sequence: CASSGLPGLAGYEQFF. CDR3 nucleotides: TGTGCCAGCAGTGGGTTGCCGGGACTAGCGGGTTATGAGCAGTTCTTC.

At least ten counts were recorded for this clone. The V gene is TRBV15, the J gene TRBJ2-5; the D gene is possibly TRBD2 (6 bases). V lost 3 bases, J lost 2 bases, and 13 bases lay in between. The CDR3 has 15 amino acids. Looked up from germline, CDR1 is LNHNV and CDR2 is YYDKDF (reference sequence). In DNA form, the CDR3 reads TGTGCCACCAGCAGGCCCTCTAGCGCGCAAGAGACCCAGTACTTC. Its translation is CATSRPSSAQETQYF.

The V and J genes are TRBV7-8 and TRBJ1-5; a weak D match, TRBD1 (6 bases). Germline V CDR1 and CDR2: SGHVS, FQNEAQ. The CDR3 runs 12 residues. Trimming removed 5 bases at V and 6 bases at J, with 8 bases between. CDR3 sequence: CASSVQGQPQHF. CDR3 nucleotides: TGTGCCAGCAGCGTACAGGGTCAGCCCCAGCATTTT.

This clone has just one count. V gene TRBV10-3 combines with J gene TRBJ2-1, with 8 bases fitting TRBD2. This CDR3 has 14 amino acids. From germline, CDR1 is ENHRY and CDR2 SYGVKD. V dropped 10 bases and J dropped 0; count of bases not matched to a gene: 5. The CDR3 sequence is CATSSGNSYNEQFF. The CDR3 DNA sequence: TGTGCCACAAGTAGCGGGAACTCCTACAATGAGCAGTTCTTC.

This clone has more than one count but fewer than ten. The rearrangement joins TRBV4-1 to TRBJ2-1, with TRBD2 identical over 7 bases. After removal of 0 bases from V and 3 bases from J, the junction contained 11 bases not matched to a gene. Germline V gene lookup returns CDR1 MGHRA and CDR2 YSYEKL. The CDR3 covers 18 residues. The CDR3 loop reads CASSQEGWASGNYNEQFF. The CDR3 DNA is TGCGCCAGCAGCCAAGAAGGATGGGCTAGCGGTAACTACAATGAGCAGTTCTTC.

This clone has a handful of counts. V and J are TRBV5-1 and TRBJ2-2, with D tentatively TRBD1 (5 bases). V was trimmed by 1 base and J by 6 bases, leaving 7 bases between them. The CDR3 has 13 residues. CDR1 SGHRS and CDR2 YFSETQ come from the germline V gene. The CDR3 coding sequence is TGCGCCAGCAGCTTGACAGGTCCCGGGGAGCTGTTTTTT. It codes for CASSLTGPGELFF.

The V gene is TRBV2, the J gene TRBJ2-2; D is unclear. The V and J ends lost 4 bases and 4 bases respectively, with 7 bases between them. Germline-derived CDR1 and CDR2 are SNHLY and FYNNEI. The CDR3 has 13 amino acids. CDR3 nucleotides: TGTGCCAGCAGTGCCAAGCTCACCGGGGAGCTGTTTTTT. Translating it yields CASSAKLTGELFF.

The chain employs TRBV25-1 and TRBJ2-3; D is possibly TRBD1 (7 bases). CDR3 length equals 15 residues. V lost 3 bases to trimming and J lost 6 bases, with 16 bases between them. Germline CDR1 is MGHDK and CDR2 is SYGVNS. CDR3 loop: CASSDLQGSGDTQYF. The CDR3 nucleotides are TGTGCCAGCAGTGATTTACAGGGGAGCGGGGATACGCAGTATTTT.

This chain connects TRBV2 to TRBJ2-1; 9 bases map to TRBD2. Germline CDR1 SNHLY, CDR2 FYNNEI. V gave up 6 bases and J gave up 2 bases; unmatched junction bases: 20. This CDR3 spans 20 amino acids. CDR3: CASSGPNAGGRTSAYNEQFF. The CDR3 DNA reads TGTGCCAGCAGCGGCCCGAATGCAGGGGGGAGGACTAGCGCCTACAATGAGCAGTTCTTC.

A word on this clone: One end of the junction is discordant with germline, which a read error may explain. The rearrangement links TRBV19 to TRBJ1-2; D is unresolved. Germline V lookup: CDR1 LNHDA, CDR2 SQIVND (reference sequence). There are 12 residues in the CDR3. For the CDR3, the DNA is TGTGCCAGTACATTCCCAAACTATGGCTACCCCTTC. It specifies CASTFPNYGYPF.

V and J are TRBV28 and TRBJ2-3, with 7 bases that match TRBD1. Germline V lookup: CDR1 MDHEN, CDR2 SYDVKM. This CDR3 is 14 amino acids long. V was clipped by 4 bases and J by 1 base; unmatched bases: 2. The CDR3 region has the DNA TGTGCCAGCAGTTCTGGACAGGGCACAGATACGCAGTATTTT. It encodes CASSSGQGTDTQYF. Together with reference TRBV28 and TRBJ2-3, the CDR3 gives the full variable domain: DVKVTQSSRYLVKRTGEKVFLECVQDMDHENMFWYRQDPGLGLRLIYFSYDVKMKEKGDIPEGYSVSREKKERFSLILESASTNQTSMYLCASSSGQGTDTQYFGPGTRLTVL.

The chain uses TRBV29-1 and TRBJ1-1; tentative D call: TRBD1 (6 bases). V was trimmed by 8 bases and J by 3 bases, leaving 16 bases between them. The CDR3 is 13 residues long. CDR1 SQVTM and CDR2 ANQGSEA come from the germline V gene. CDR3: CSSKQGMDTEAFF. CDR3 in DNA: TGCAGCTCAAAGCAGGGGATGGACACTGAAGCTTTCTTT.

The chain links TRBV7-2 to TRBJ2-6, with 12 bases identical to TRBD1. The CDR3 covers 19 residues. V trimming: 4 bases; J trimming: 0 bases; junction bases outside the gene matches: 7. CDR1 is SGHTA, CDR2 FQGNSA, per germline. The CDR3 nucleotides are TGTGCCAGCAGCTATTTACCGGGACAGGGGGCCTCTGGGGCCAACGTCCTGACTTTC. Its translation: CASSYLPGQGASGANVLTF.

Only a few counts were recorded for this clone. The V and J genes are TRBV29-1 and TRBJ1-4, with TRBD1 identical over 7 bases. Germline assignment: CDR1 SQVTM and CDR2 ANQGSEA. With 6 bases clipped from V and 9 bases from J, the junction kept 10 bases outside the gene matches. This CDR3 has 13 residues. CDR3 DNA sequence: TGCAGCGTCGAGACAGGGAAAGGGAAAAAACTGTTTTTT. This translates into CSVETGKGKKLFF.

The chain couples TRBV7-9 to TRBJ2-7; 11 bases agree with TRBD1. With 5 bases clipped from V and 1 base from J, the junction kept 4 bases outside the gene matches. Germline V CDR1 and CDR2: SEHNR, FQNEAQ (reference sequence). The CDR3 covers 15 residues. The CDR3 spells CASSQGQGESYEQYF. DNA for the CDR3: TGTGCCAGCAGCCAGGGACAGGGGGAATCCTACGAGCAGTACTTC.